Sequencing of this T cell receptor beta chain was carried out in a study of cytomegalovirus exposure and HLA in healthy donors. Findings and limits, study-wide: Serostatus for CMV was the only available immune exposure information.

It was healthy bone marrow donors who served as donors. Though nominally healthy at sampling, donors likely had unrecorded immune exposures. Regarding this clone: Antigen unknown.

J lost 4 bases, V lost 4 bases, and 5 bases had no gene match. Germline loops: CDR1 ENHRY, CDR2 SYGVKD. The CDR3 is 14 residues long. Primers: 60 Vbeta forward and 13 Jbeta reverse. Assay: immunoSEQ multiplex PCR; the TCRdb copy retains only in-frame clones and omits some. The sample contains some 150,000 clones, about 86% of which appear only once. The source of this sequence is a woman in her twenties or thirties in good health and CMV-seronegative. The genes are TRBV10-3 and TRBJ1-2, with 8 bases identical to TRBD1. Source material: PBMCs. The CDR3 bases are TGTGCCATCAGTGCGACAGGGGATGGCTATGGCTACACCTTC. It is translated as CAISATGDGYGYTF.